A selection of T cell receptor beta chains follows, all from one sample in a study of OX40 agonist ivuxolimab in advanced cancers. Measured with immunoSEQ multiplex PCR; TCRdb has only the in-frame clones, and not every one. The sample includes 81,000 or so clones, 88% of them seen just once. The specimen was CD4+ or CD8+ T cells sorted from blood, collected in a trial of the OX40 agonist ivuxolimab. These receptors all stem from an adult with an advanced solid tumor such as melanoma, head and neck, liver or kidney cancer. CDR3s include the opening cysteine and the closing phenylalanine or tryptophan. Each record gives: J gene, V gene, clone size, D gene, CDR3 protein, CDR3 DNA. The D gene is left open where the match is weak. For some rows the clone size is stated as once, few or many, or as a class when expanded; others skip it.

>TRBJ2-2|TRBV4-3|.|TRBD2
CASSQDLAGYTGELFF
TGCGCCAGCAGCCAAGATCTAGCGGGATACACCGGGGAGCTGTTTTTT
>TRBJ2-5|TRBV7-2|.|.
CASSLAGNQETQYF
TGTGCCAGCAGCTTAGCGGGGAACCAAGAGACCCAGTACTTC
>TRBJ1-1|TRBV11-2|few|.
CASSLQGIETFF
TGTGCCAGCAGCTTACAGGGGATTGAGACTTTCTTT
>TRBJ1-4|TRBV18|.|TRBD1
CASSPPRMPGGGLSEKLFF
TGTGCCAGCTCACCCCCCCGTATGCCAGGGGGCGGTTTAAGTGAAAAACTGTTTTTT
>TRBJ1-1|TRBV10-3|.|.
CAISEGRGLNTEAFF
TGTGCCATCAGTGAGGGGAGGGGCTTGAACACTGAAGCTTTCTTT
>TRBJ2-5|TRBV4-1|.|.
CASSLHRLVGEETQYF
TGCGCCAGCAGCCTACATCGACTAGTGGGGGAAGAGACCCAGTACTTC
>TRBJ2-1|TRBV9|.|.
CASSVFSGEQFF
TGTGCCAGCAGCGTGTTCTCGGGAGAGCAGTTCTTC
>TRBJ2-1|TRBV6-4|.|TRBD1
CASSDSGTDSYNEQFF
TGTGCCAGCAGTGACTCCGGGACAGACTCCTACAATGAGCAGTTCTTC
>TRBJ2-5|TRBV18|once|TRBD1
CASSRGQGSQETQYF
TGTGCCAGCTCACGTGGACAGGGTAGTCAAGAGACCCAGTACTTC
>TRBJ2-7|TRBV18|.|.
CASASYEQYF
TGTGCCAGCGCATCCTACGAGCAGTACTTC
>TRBJ1-1|TRBV5-1|.|.
CASSVTSMNTEAFF
TGCGCCAGCAGCGTGACCTCCATGAACACTGAAGCTTTCTTT
>TRBJ2-3|TRBV12-5|.|.
CASGLGRATDTQYF
TGTGCTAGTGGTTTGGGCAGGGCAACAGATACGCAGTATTTT
>TRBJ2-2|TRBV7-3|.|.
CASSLNSRGNTGELFF
TGTGCCAGCAGCTTAAATTCGAGGGGAAACACCGGGGAGCTGTTTTTT
>TRBJ1-5|TRBV7-9|.|TRBD1
CASSSDRVTRQPQHF
TGTGCCAGCAGCTCCGACAGGGTGACGAGGCAGCCCCAGCATTTT
>TRBJ1-3|TRBV6-5|.|TRBD1
CATAETGEVNTIYF
TGTGCCACAGCCGAGACAGGGGAAGTAAACACCATATATTTT
>TRBJ1-5|TRBV12-5|.|.
CASGLVNGQPQHF
TGTGCTAGTGGTTTGGTGAATGGTCAGCCCCAGCATTTT
>TRBJ2-7|TRBV5-4|once|.
CASSLRGRSSYEQYF
TGTGCCAGCAGCTTGAGGGGGAGAAGCTCCTACGAGCAGTACTTC
>TRBJ1-1|TRBV11-3|.|TRBD1
CASSLGQVGEAFF
TGTGCCAGCAGCTTGGGACAGGTTGGTGAAGCTTTCTTT
>TRBJ2-1|TRBV5-8|.|.
CASSLVSEQFF
TGTGCCAGCAGCTTGGTGAGTGAGCAGTTCTTC
>TRBJ2-5|TRBV5-1|once|.
CASSLSGGLETQYF
TGCGCCAGCAGCTTGTCGGGGGGCTTGGAGACCCAGTACTTC
>TRBJ1-2|TRBV13|.|TRBD1
CASSTHSGQGFYGYTF
TGTGCCAGCAGCACCCATTCGGGACAGGGATTCTATGGCTACACCTTC
>TRBJ2-5|TRBV7-8|.|.
CAITLKLAEPQYF
TGTGCCATTACCCTTAAGCTCGCGGAGCCCCAGTACTTC
>TRBJ1-1|TRBV7-8|once|TRBD1
CASSLSQGAEAFF
TGTGCCAGCAGCTTGAGTCAGGGGGCTGAAGCTTTCTTT
>TRBJ1-1|TRBV28|few|.
CASSYTEAFF
TGTGCCAGCAGTTACACTGAAGCTTTCTTT
>TRBJ1-2|TRBV5-6|.|.
CASSLVSSGDYTF
TGTGCCAGCAGCTTGGTTTCATCAGGGGACTACACCTTC
>TRBJ1-4|TRBV19|.|.
CASSIGTGTNEKLFF
TGTGCCAGTAGTATAGGCACGGGAACTAATGAAAAACTGTTTTTT
>TRBJ1-2|TRBV20-1|.|.
CRWGGYTF
TGCAGGTGGGGAGGCTACACCTTC
>TRBJ2-7|TRBV29-1|.|TRBD1
CSVLGQSSYEQYF
TGCAGCGTTCTGGGACAGAGCTCCTACGAGCAGTACTTC
>TRBJ1-4|TRBV6-5|.|TRBD1
CASRTGVTNEKLFF
TGTGCCAGCAGGACAGGGGTAACTAATGAAAAACTGTTTTTT
>TRBJ1-1|TRBV6-5|.|TRBD1
CASSRQGANTEAFF
TGTGCCAGCAGCCGACAGGGGGCGAACACTGAAGCTTTCTTT
>TRBJ1-1|TRBV5-1|.|.
CASSFGLSTEAFF
TGCGCCAGCAGCTTCGGGCTTTCCACTGAAGCTTTCTTT
>TRBJ2-2|TRBV14|.|.
CASSQVQGSSGELFF
TGTGCCAGCAGCCAAGTGCAGGGTAGTTCCGGGGAGCTGTTTTTT
>TRBJ2-7|TRBV27|once|.
CANGSPLTYEQYF
TGTGCCAATGGTTCCCCCCTGACCTACGAGCAGTACTTC
>TRBJ2-2|TRBV6-6|.|.
CAVFGMGTGELFF
TGTGCTGTCTTCGGGATGGGCACCGGGGAGCTGTTTTTT
>TRBJ1-5|TRBV19|few|.
CASSMGSNQPQHF
TGTGCCAGTAGTATGGGGAGTAATCAGCCCCAGCATTTT
>TRBJ1-4|TRBV4-3|.|.
CASSQGWNLNEKLFF
TGCGCCAGCAGCCAAGGATGGAACCTTAATGAAAAACTGTTTTTT
>TRBJ1-4|TRBV5-6|.|.
CASSRYTARGTNEKLFF
TGTGCCAGCAGCCGATACACTGCTCGGGGCACTAATGAAAAACTGTTTTTT
>TRBJ2-1|TRBV7-2|.|.
CASSLTTQLNEQFF
TGTGCCAGCAGCTTGACGACTCAGCTCAATGAGCAGTTCTTC
>TRBJ1-1|TRBV11-2|.|.
CASSHGLRPIEAFF
TGTGCCAGCAGTCACGGATTGCGACCGATTGAAGCTTTCTTT
>TRBJ2-2|TRBV27|.|.
CASSPIHGDGELFF
TGTGCCAGCAGCCCCATACATGGGGACGGGGAGCTGTTTTTT
>TRBJ1-2|TRBV7-3|.|.
CASSLDPTAYGYTF
TGTGCCAGCAGCCTTGACCCCACGGCCTATGGCTACACCTTC
>TRBJ2-5|TRBV18|few|.
CASSPLGRKTIETQYF
TGTGCCAGCTCACCATTGGGACGGAAGACAATTGAGACCCAGTACTTC
>TRBJ1-1|TRBV10-3|.|.
CAISYSNTEAFF
TGTGCCATCAGCTACTCGAACACTGAAGCTTTCTTT
>TRBJ2-7|TRBV7-3|.|.
CASSSGTTHEQYF
TGTGCCAGCAGCTCCGGGACAACCCACGAGCAGTACTTC
>TRBJ1-2|TRBV10-3|.|.
CAISEVSGSEGYTF
TGTGCCATCAGTGAAGTCTCAGGGTCGGAGGGCTACACCTTC